The 4 T cell receptor beta chains given below trace back to one sample, sequenced in a study of T cell responses to AZD1222 COVID-19 vaccine (dated by TCRdb to the early 2020s). Library generation was performed with the immunoSEQ multiplex PCR assay. Not all clones reach the TCRdb copy of this immuneACCESS table, which keeps in-frame sequences only. Checked studies attribute under half of the gap to unresolved V genes and leave the rest unexplained. Present in this sample are about 140,000 clones, less than 95% of which were seen just once. Jointly, the top ten make up less than 6.5% of the sample. The time point tag for this specimen amounts to: about 28 days (+/-7) after the second vaccine dose. Sample: peripheral blood, taken 28 days after the second AZD1222 dose. Receptors were obtained from an adult who received the AZD1222 COVID-19 vaccine.

J is TRBJ2-1 and V is TRBV11-2; TRBD1 aligns across 12 bases. Germline V gene data show CDR1 as SGHAT and CDR2 as FQNNGV. V lost 4 bases and J lost 8; bases outside the gene matches: 12. This CDR3 is built from 17 residues. CDR3 protein: CASSSPPGTGGWDEQFF. CDR3 in DNA: TGTGCCAGCAGCTCCCCTCCCGGGACAGGGGGCTGGGATGAGCAGTTCTTC.

The chain carries TRBV19 and TRBJ1-2; 10 nucleotides agree with TRBD1. This CDR3 is 14 amino acids long. Trimming removed 5 bases from V and 8 bases from J; junction bases left unmatched: 8. Germline lookup yields CDR1 LNHDA and CDR2 SQIVND (reference sequence). The CDR3 spells CASSPGAGQGGYTF. The CDR3, as DNA: TGTGCCAGTAGTCCCGGAGCGGGACAGGGGGGCTACACCTTC. The full variable domain, completed using reference TRBV19 and TRBJ1-2, is DGGITQSPKYLFRKEGQNVTLSCEQNLNHDAMYWYRQDPGQGLRLIYYSQIVNDFQKGDIAEGYSVSREKKESFPLTVTSAQKNPTAFYLCASSPGAGQGGYTFGSGTRLTVV.

The chain carries TRBV24-1 and TRBJ1-2, with 9 bases identical to TRBD1. V shed 4 bases, J shed 6 bases, and the junction held 14 bases outside the gene matches. CDR1 and CDR2 from the germline V gene are KGHDR and SFDVKD. The CDR3 runs 17 residues. The CDR3 loop is CATSDPTGTGSRHGYTF. As DNA, the CDR3 is TGTGCCACCAGTGACCCTACCGGGACAGGGAGTAGGCATGGCTACACCTTC.

The V and J genes are TRBV3-1 (or the pseudogene TRBV3-2) and TRBJ1-4; 12 bases are shared with TRBD1. Germline CDR1 and CDR2: LGHDT and YNNKEL (reference sequence). The V and J ends lost 4 bases and 8 bases, in that order; junction bases with no gene match: 2. This CDR3 is 14 amino acids long. The CDR3 is CASSPGTGGEKLFF. The CDR3 nucleotides are TGTGCCAGCAGCCCCGGGACAGGGGGCGAAAAACTGTTTTTT.